What follows is one T cell receptor (beta chain) and its context. This CDR3 comprises 11 residues. V was pared by 2 bases and J by 5 bases, with 3 bases between. This entry belongs to a study of preoperative IRX-2 immunotherapy in early breast cancer. Libraries were prepared by immunoSEQ multiplex PCR; TCRdb keeps only in-frame clonotypes and omits some of them. Seen here are tens of thousands of clones, approximately 80% observed once, and the top ten hold about 1.2%. Treatment of the sample: preoperative locoregional IRX-2 cytokine immunotherapy. Samples came from a phase Ib trial of preoperative locoregional IRX-2 cytokine immunotherapy.

The specimen was lymph node tissue, collected after IRX-2 immunotherapy. The receptor was isolated from a human donor with breast cancer. The chain carries TRBV6-7 and TRBJ2-5; no clear D gene. TRBV6-7 is sorted into the ORF group, with uncertain function. Here the CDR3 DNA reads TGTGCCAGCAGTTACATGGAGACCCAGTACTTC. It yields the protein CASSYMETQYF.